This T cell receptor (beta chain) is from a study of early T cells in non-severe SARS-CoV-2 infection. Overall study context: Unsorted whole-blood RNA was sequenced in bulk, leaving chains unpaired. Findings and caveats of the study: Anti-spike CD8 specificities were favored by VDJdb matching, whose results missed private and CD4 specificities.

In the library, individual cDNA molecules carried attached unique molecular identifiers. MiXCR, run by TCRdb on the 5' RACE reads, gives a single entry per CDR3 protein. Of some 66,000 distinct CDR3 sequences in the sample, less than 9.5% were seen once. The sample holds many counts of this clonotype. Its antigen remains unidentified. The germline V gene encodes CDR1 MNHEY and CDR2 SVGAGI. CDR3 size: 14 residues. Trimming shortened V by 2 bases and J by 11 bases, and 16 bases separated the two germline ends. V and J are TRBV6-5 and TRBJ1-5; no reliable D call. Material: whole blood. The TCR comes from an adult who was a healthcare worker with PCR-confirmed SARS-CoV-2 infection or an uninfected control (not recorded which). The chain's CDR3 is CASSYAGNQRAQHF. CDR3 DNA sequence: TGTGCCAGCAGTTACGCAGGCAACCAGCGGGCCCAGCATTTT.